The next 20 T cell receptor beta chains were all read from a single sample in a study of blood T cell repertoires in COVID-19 (TCRdb year 2020). Library prep was done by the immunoSEQ multiplex PCR assay. TCRdb mirrors the immuneACCESS table, restricted to in-frame sequences. Some clones are absent from its copies; in checked studies, under half trace to an unresolved V gene, and the reason for the others is unknown. The sample table holds more than 95,000 clones, of which over 75% were seen once. 15% to 20% of the sample is in the top ten clones. Sequenced: peripheral blood. Every receptor here comes from a man aged 25 to 45 with COVID-19, enrolled during active disease.

The chain uses TRBV6-5 and TRBJ1-2; D is uncertain. With 2 bases removed from V and 5 bases from J, the gap between germline ends came to 15 bases. The CDR3 runs 15 residues. Germline V gene sequence: CDR1 MNHEY, CDR2 SVGAGI. CDR3 sequence (DNA): TGTGCCAGCAGTTACCTGGACGGGGTGGGGTATGGCTACACCTTC. This translates into CASSYLDGVGYGYTF.

This chain connects TRBV6-4 to TRBJ2-1, with 12 bases identical to TRBD2. The V gene's germline CDR1 is MRHNA and CDR2 SNTAGT. Trimming at V came to 2 bases and at J to 7 bases, leaving 3 bases not matched to a gene. The CDR3 has 15 amino acids. The CDR3 reads CASSDASGGVNEQFF. CDR3 coding DNA: TGTGCCAGCAGTGACGCTAGCGGGGGGGTGAATGAGCAGTTCTTC.

The chain combines TRBV2 with TRBJ1-5; TRBD1 aligns across 9 bases. V lost 6 bases, J lost 7 bases, and 4 bases stayed unmatched. Germline loops: CDR1 SNHLY, CDR2 FYNNEI. This CDR3 contains 13 residues. CDR3 DNA sequence: TGTGCCAGCAGCCTACAGGGGGCCCAGCCCCAGCATTTT. Amino acids: CASSLQGAQPQHF.

This sequence joins TRBV28 and TRBJ1-1; 11 nucleotides line up with TRBD1. J was trimmed by 5 bases and V by 10 bases; bases with no gene match: 6. The CDR3 runs to 13 residues. Germline values: CDR1 MDHEN, CDR2 SYDVKM. As DNA, the CDR3 is TGTGCCACCCGGACAGGGGGCAGGACTGAAGCTTTCTTT. Amino acids: CATRTGGRTEAFF.

The CDR3 is CASSTRDRYYNEQFF. CDR3 in DNA: TGTGCCAGCAGCACCCGGGACAGGTACTACAATGAGCAGTTCTTC. The rearrangement uses TRBV21-1 and TRBJ2-1; the D segment call TRBD1 is taken from the table without a DNA check. TRBV21-1 is a listed pseudogene. The CDR3 is 15 amino acids.

This chain uses TRBV20-1 with TRBJ2-5; 9 bases line up with TRBD2. The CDR3 spans 15 residues. Per the germline V gene, CDR1 is DFQATT and CDR2 is SNEGSKA (reference sequence). The junction had 10 bases not matched to a gene; V was cut back by 3 bases and J by 5 bases. The CDR3 DNA sequence: TGCAGTGCTAGTGTAGCGGGGGTGACGAGGGAGACCCAGTACTTC. Its protein product is CSASVAGVTRETQYF.

Notes on this clone: The junction shows a germline mismatch at one end, possibly a read error. The chain combines TRBV5-5 with TRBJ2-7; a weak D match, TRBD1 (7 bases). The CDR3 is 12 amino acids. Looked up from germline, CDR1 is SGHKS and CDR2 is YYEKEE (reference sequence). The CDR3 here is CASSLDDREDRF. DNA for the CDR3: TGTGCCAGCAGCTTAGATGACAGGGAGGATCGCTTC. Complete variable domain (other parts from reference TRBV5-5 and TRBJ2-7): DAGVTQSPTHLIKTRGQQVTLRCSPISGHKSVSWYQQVLGQGPQFIFQYYEKEERGRGNFPDRFSARQFPNYSSELNVNALLLGDSALYLCASSLDDREDRFGPGTRLTVT.

This clone was observed at least ten times. The V call is TRBV7-6, the J call TRBJ1-5; 11 nucleotides match TRBD1. CDR1 and CDR2 from the germline V gene are SGHVS and FNYEAQ. Trimming removed 5 bases from V and 0 bases from J; junction bases left unmatched: 3. The CDR3 is made up of 16 amino acids. CDR3 region: CASSQGTGGSNQPQHF. The DNA of the CDR3 is TGTGCCAGCAGCCAAGGGACAGGGGGTAGCAATCAGCCCCAGCATTTT.

The sample holds a few counts of this clone. This rearrangement joins TRBV9 to TRBJ2-2; TRBD1 agrees at 7 bases. Germline assignment: CDR1 SGDLS and CDR2 YYNGEE. After removal of 1 base from V and 7 bases from J, the junction contained 7 bases not matched to a gene. The CDR3 runs 15 residues. The CDR3 coding sequence is TGTGCCAGCAGCGTATCGAGGGGGCCGGTCGGGGAGCTGTTTTTT. Its translation: CASSVSRGPVGELFF.

This sequence joins TRBV28 and TRBJ1-5; 10 bases agree with TRBD1. V shed 6 bases and J 5 bases; nucleotides not matched to a gene: 7. There are 15 residues in the CDR3. Germline CDR1 and CDR2: MDHEN and SYDVKM. CDR3 bases: TGTGCCAGCAGGGTCCCGGGACAGGGGTATCAGCCCCAGCATTTT. This gives the protein CASRVPGQGYQPQHF.

V and J are TRBV9 and TRBJ1-2; TRBD1 aligns across 7 bases. The CDR3 is 15 amino acids. Germline-derived CDR1 and CDR2 are SGDLS and YYNGEE. V shed 4 bases, J shed 3 bases, and the junction held 9 bases outside the gene matches. CDR3 amino acids: CASSTQTGNYYGYTF. CDR3 coding DNA: TGTGCCAGCAGCACCCAGACAGGGAACTACTATGGCTACACCTTC.

The gene calls are TRBV5-6 and TRBJ1-3; D is unclear. V was pared by 2 bases and J by 0 bases, with 9 bases between. The CDR3 spans 15 residues. Germline V gene lookup returns CDR1 SGHDT and CDR2 YYEEEE. CDR3 DNA: TGTGCCAGCAGCTTACCACAGCTCTCTGGAAACACCATATATTTT. It translates to CASSLPQLSGNTIYF. Complete variable domain (other parts from reference TRBV5-6 and TRBJ1-3): DAGVTQSPTHLIKTRGQQVTLRCSPKSGHDTVSWYQQALGQGPQFIFQYYEEEERQRGNFPDRFSGHQFPNYSSELNVNALLLGDSALYLCASSLPQLSGNTIYFGEGSWLTVV.

The CDR3 coding sequence is TGTGCCAGCAGCTCTCTTCGAGGCCGTGACAGCTACGAGCAGTACTTC. Translation: CASSSLRGRDSYEQYF. The rearrangement joins TRBV11-2 to TRBJ2-7; tentative D call: TRBD1 (5 bases). V lost 4 bases, J lost 3 bases, and 19 bases lay in between. CDR3 size: 16 residues. Germline lookup yields CDR1 SGHAT and CDR2 FQNNGV.

The rearrangement uses TRBV11-3 and TRBJ2-7, with 10 bases aligning to TRBD1. Germline CDR1 reads SGHNT; CDR2 reads YENEEA. This CDR3 comprises 15 residues. With 7 bases clipped from V and 5 bases from J, the junction kept 11 bases outside the gene matches. Here the CDR3 reads CASNTYGTGEHEQYF. In DNA, the CDR3 is TGTGCCAGCAACACGTACGGGACAGGGGAGCACGAGCAGTACTTC.

This chain's CDR3 is CASSLAWGTSGSHEQYF. CDR3 bases: TGTGCCAGCAGCTTAGCGTGGGGGACTAGCGGGAGTCACGAGCAGTACTTC. The V call is TRBV7-8, the J call TRBJ2-7; 14 nucleotides align to TRBD2. The V and J ends lost 0 bases and 5 bases, in that order; junction bases with no gene match: 6. Germline CDR1 and CDR2: SGHVS and FQNEAQ. CDR3 length: 17 amino acids.

The genes are TRBV19 and TRBJ2-5; perhaps TRBD2 as D (6 bases). CDR1 and CDR2 (germline): LNHDA, SQIVND (reference sequence). The V end lost 4 bases, the J end lost 5 bases, and 17 bases lay between the germline ends. This CDR3 is 15 amino acids long. The DNA of the CDR3 is TGTGCCAGTAGTAATAGCGGTTACTCCACGGAGACCCAGTACTTC. Translated: CASSNSGYSTETQYF.

The rearrangement joins TRBV6-5 to TRBJ2-2; D unclear. This CDR3 spans 15 amino acids. Germline values: CDR1 MNHEY, CDR2 SVGAGI. V lost 0 bases and J 7 bases, leaving 12 bases between the germline ends. The CDR3 loop is CASSYSYGISGELFF. Here the CDR3 DNA reads TGTGCCAGCAGTTACTCGTACGGTATTAGCGGGGAGCTGTTTTTT.

This clone has just a few counts. The chain carries TRBV15 and TRBJ1-2, with a tentative D call TRBD1 (5 bases). The CDR3 totals 13 residues. Trimming took off 0 bases at V and 6 bases at J, with 8 bases between the two ends. Looked up from germline, CDR1 is LNHNV and CDR2 is YYDKDF (reference sequence). The CDR3 coding sequence is TGTGCCACCAGCAGAGAGCGGGACGATGGCTACACCTTC. The encoded protein is CATSRERDDGYTF.

The V call is TRBV4-1, the J call TRBJ2-7, with TRBD2 matching over 9 bases. CDR3 length: 16 residues. With V trimmed by 4 bases and J by 3 bases, 10 bases remained unmatched. CDR1 and CDR2 (germline): MGHRA, YSYEKL. The CDR3 DNA follows: TGCGCCAGCAGCCGGTCTAGCGGGGTTATTTACTACGAGCAGTACTTC. Translation: CASSRSSGVIYYEQYF.

The gene calls are TRBV6-5 and TRBJ1-1; D gene ambiguous. V was cut by 6 bases and J by 1 base, with 9 bases left in between. The germline V gene has CDR1 MNHEY and CDR2 SVGAGI. The CDR3 spans 13 residues. CDR3 loop: CASSWRGNTEAFF. The CDR3 nucleotides are TGTGCCAGCAGCTGGCGGGGGAACACTGAAGCTTTCTTT.